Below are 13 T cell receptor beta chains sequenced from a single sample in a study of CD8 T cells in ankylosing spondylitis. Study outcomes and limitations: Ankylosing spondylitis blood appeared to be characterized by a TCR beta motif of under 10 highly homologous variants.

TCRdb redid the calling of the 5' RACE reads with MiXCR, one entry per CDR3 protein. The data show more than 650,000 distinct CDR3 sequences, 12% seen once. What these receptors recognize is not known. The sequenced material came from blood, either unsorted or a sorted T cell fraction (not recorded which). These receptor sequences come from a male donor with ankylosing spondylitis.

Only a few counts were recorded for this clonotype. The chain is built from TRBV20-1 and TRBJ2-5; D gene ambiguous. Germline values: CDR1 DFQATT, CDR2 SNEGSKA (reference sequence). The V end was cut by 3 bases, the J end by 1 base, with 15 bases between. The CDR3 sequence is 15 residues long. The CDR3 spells CSARETASFQETQYF. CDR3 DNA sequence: TGCAGTGCTAGGGAGACGGCGAGCTTCCAAGAGACCCAGTACTTC.

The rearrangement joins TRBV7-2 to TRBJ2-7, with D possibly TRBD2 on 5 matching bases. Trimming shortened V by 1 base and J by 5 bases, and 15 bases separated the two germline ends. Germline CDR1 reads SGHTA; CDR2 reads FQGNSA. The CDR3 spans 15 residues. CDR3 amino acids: CASSLVVLADHEQYF. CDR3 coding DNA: TGTGCCAGCAGCTTAGTTGTCCTAGCTGACCACGAGCAGTACTTC.

The CDR3 region is CASPFGTSGGKTGELFF. In nucleotides, the CDR3 is TGTGCCAGCCCCTTCGGGACTAGCGGGGGGAAAACCGGGGAGCTGTTTTTT. This chain uses TRBV27 with TRBJ2-2, with 15 bases aligning to TRBD2. The V gene end was trimmed by 8 bases and the J gene end by 5 bases; junction bases not matched to a gene: 9. From germline, CDR1 is MNHEY and CDR2 SMNVEV (reference sequence). The CDR3 length is 17 residues.

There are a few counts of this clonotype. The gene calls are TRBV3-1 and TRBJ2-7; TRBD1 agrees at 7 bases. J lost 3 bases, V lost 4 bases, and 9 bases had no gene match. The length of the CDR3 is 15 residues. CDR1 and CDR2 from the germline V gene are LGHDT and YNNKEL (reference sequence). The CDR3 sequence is CASSPTWTGIYEQYF. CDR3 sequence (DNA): TGTGCCAGCAGCCCGACATGGACAGGTATCTACGAGCAGTACTTC.

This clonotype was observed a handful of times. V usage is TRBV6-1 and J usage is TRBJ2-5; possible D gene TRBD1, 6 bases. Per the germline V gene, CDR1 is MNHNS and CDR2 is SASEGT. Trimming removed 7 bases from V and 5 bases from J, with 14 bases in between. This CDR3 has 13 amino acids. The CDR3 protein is CASTRAGVETQYF. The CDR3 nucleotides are TGTGCCAGCACTCGCGCAGGGGTTGAGACCCAGTACTTC.

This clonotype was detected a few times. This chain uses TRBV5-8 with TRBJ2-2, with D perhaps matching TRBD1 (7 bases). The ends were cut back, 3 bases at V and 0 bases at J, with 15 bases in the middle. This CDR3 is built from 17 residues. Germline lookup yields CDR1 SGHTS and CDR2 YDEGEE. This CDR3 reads CASSWTKGQANTGELFF. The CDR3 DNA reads TGTGCCAGCAGCTGGACTAAAGGACAGGCGAACACCGGGGAGCTGTTTTTT. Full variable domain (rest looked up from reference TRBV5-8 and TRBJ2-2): EAGVTQSPTHLIKTRGQQATLRCSPISGHTSVYWYQQALGLGLQFLLWYDEGEERNRGNFPPRFSGRQFPNYSSELNVNALELEDSALYLCASSWTKGQANTGELFFGEGSRLTVL.

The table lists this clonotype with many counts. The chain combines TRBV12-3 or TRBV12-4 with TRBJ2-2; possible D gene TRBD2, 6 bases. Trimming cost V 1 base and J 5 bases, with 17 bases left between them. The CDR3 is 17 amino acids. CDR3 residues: CASSLEGASEGTGELFF. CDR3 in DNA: TGTGCCAGCAGTTTAGAGGGCGCGTCGGAGGGGACCGGGGAGCTGTTTTTT.

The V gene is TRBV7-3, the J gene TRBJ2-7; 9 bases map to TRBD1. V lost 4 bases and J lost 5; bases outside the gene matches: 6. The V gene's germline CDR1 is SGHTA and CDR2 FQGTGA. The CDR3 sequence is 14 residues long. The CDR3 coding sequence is TGTGCCAGCAGCTCCGGGACAGGGTACCACGAGCAGTACTTC. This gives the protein CASSSGTGYHEQYF.

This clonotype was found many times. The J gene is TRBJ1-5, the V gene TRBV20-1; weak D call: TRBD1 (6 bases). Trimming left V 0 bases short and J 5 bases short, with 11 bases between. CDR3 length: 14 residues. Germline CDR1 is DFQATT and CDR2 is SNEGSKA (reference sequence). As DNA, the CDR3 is TGCAGTGCTAGAGATGGGGGGCTGTATCAGCCCCAGCATTTT. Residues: CSARDGGLYQPQHF.

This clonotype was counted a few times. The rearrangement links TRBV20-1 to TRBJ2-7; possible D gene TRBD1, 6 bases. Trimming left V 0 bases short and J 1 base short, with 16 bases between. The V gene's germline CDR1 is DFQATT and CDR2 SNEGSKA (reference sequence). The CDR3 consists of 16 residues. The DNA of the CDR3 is TGCAGTGCTAGAGATTGGGGAGACAGGATATCCTACGAGCAGTACTTC. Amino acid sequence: CSARDWGDRISYEQYF.

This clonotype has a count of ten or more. This CDR3 is CSVEVYADTQYF. The DNA of the CDR3 is TGCAGCGTTGAAGTTTATGCAGATACGCAGTATTTT. This rearrangement joins TRBV29-1 to TRBJ2-3; D remains unclear. Germline assignment: CDR1 SQVTM and CDR2 ANQGSEA. Trimming stripped 1 base from V and 4 bases from J, with 6 bases between. The CDR3 runs to 12 residues.

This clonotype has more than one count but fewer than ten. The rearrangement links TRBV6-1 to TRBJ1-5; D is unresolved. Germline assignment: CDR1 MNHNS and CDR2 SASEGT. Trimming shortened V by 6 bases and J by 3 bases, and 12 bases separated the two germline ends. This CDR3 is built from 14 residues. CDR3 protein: CASSSTGHNQPQHF. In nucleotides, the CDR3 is TGTGCCAGCAGCTCCACCGGGCACAATCAGCCCCAGCATTTT.

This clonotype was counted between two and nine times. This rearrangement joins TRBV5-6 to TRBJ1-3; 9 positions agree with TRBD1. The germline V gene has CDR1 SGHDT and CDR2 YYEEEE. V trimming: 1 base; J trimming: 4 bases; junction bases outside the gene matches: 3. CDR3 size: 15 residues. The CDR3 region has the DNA TGTGCCAGCAGCTTGTGGGACAGGGCCGGAAACACCATATATTTT. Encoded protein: CASSLWDRAGNTIYF.